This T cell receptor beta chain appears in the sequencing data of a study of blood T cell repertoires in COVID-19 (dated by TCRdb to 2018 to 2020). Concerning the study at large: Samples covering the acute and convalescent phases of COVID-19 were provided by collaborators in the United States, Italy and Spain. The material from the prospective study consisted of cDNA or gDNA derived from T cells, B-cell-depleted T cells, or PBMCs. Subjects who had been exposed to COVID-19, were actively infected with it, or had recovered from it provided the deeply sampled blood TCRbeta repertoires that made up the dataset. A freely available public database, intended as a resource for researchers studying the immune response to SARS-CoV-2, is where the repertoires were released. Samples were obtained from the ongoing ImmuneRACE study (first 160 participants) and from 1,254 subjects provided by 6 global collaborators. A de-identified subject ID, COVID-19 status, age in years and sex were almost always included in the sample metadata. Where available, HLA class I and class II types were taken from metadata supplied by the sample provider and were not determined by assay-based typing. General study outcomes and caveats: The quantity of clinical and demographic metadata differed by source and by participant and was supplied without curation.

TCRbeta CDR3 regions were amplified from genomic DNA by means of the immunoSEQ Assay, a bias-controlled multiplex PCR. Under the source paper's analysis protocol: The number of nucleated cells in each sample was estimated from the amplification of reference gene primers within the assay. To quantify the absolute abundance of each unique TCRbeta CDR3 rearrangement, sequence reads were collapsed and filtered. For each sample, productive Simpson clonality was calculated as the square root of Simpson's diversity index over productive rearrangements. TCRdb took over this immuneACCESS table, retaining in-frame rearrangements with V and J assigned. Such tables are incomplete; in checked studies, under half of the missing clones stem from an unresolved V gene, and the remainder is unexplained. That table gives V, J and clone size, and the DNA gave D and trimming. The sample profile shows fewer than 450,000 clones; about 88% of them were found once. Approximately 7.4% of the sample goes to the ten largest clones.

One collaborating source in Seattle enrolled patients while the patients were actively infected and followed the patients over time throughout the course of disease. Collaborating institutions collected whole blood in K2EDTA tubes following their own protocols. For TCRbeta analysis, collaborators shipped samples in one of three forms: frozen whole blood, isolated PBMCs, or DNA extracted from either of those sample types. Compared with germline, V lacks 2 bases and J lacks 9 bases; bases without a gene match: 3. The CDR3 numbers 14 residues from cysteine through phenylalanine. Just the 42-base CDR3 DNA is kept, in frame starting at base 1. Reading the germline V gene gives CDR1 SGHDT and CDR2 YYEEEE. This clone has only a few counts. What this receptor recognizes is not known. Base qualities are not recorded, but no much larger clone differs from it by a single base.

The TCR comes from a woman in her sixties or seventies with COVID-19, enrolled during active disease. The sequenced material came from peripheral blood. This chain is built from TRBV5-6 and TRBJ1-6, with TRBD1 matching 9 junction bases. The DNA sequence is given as TGTGCCAGCAGCTTCGGGACAGGGTCTTCACCCCTCCACTTT. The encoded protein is CASSFGTGSSPLHF. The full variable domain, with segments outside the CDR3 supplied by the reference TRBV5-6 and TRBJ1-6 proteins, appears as DAGVTQSPTHLIKTRGQQVTLRCSPKSGHDTVSWYQQALGQGPQFIFQYYEEEERQRGNFPDRFSGHQFPNYSSELNVNALLLGDSALYLCASSFGTGSSPLHFGNGTRLTVT.